This T cell receptor beta chain was observed in a study of blood T cell repertoires in COVID-19. Study details: T cells, B-cell-depleted T cells, or PBMCs provided the cDNA or gDNA that served as material.

Source study methods: It was from reference gene primer amplification that nucleated cell counts were estimated. The protocol was immunoSEQ multiplex PCR, while the TCRdb copy is restricted to in-frame clones and leaves out a portion. Clone size and V and J calls were adopted from that table, with D and trimming inferred from the DNA. The sample lists 280,000 or so clones; approximately 88% were seen once. The table lists this clone with a few counts. Unmatched junction bases numbered 14, after V lost 6 bases and J lost 6 bases. The length of the CDR3 is 16 residues. CDR1 LGHDT and CDR2 YNNKEL come from the germline V gene (reference sequence).

Sequenced: peripheral blood. V usage is TRBV3-1 (or the pseudogene TRBV3-2) and J usage is TRBJ2-3; 8 bases match TRBD1. The receptor was derived from a man between 18 and 29 years old with active or convalescent COVID-19. For the CDR3, the DNA is TGTGCCAGCAGAGGAGCAGGGGGCGAAGACGCGGATACGCAGTATTTT. It is translated as CASRGAGGEDADTQYF.